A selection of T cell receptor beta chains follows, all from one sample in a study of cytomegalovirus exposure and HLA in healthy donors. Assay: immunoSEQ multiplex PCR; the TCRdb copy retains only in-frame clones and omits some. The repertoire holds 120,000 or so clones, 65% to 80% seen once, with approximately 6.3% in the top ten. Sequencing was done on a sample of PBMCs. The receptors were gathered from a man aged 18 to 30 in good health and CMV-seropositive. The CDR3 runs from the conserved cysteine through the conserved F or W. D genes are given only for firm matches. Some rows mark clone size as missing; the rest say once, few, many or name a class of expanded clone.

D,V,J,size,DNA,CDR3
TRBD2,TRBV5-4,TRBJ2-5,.,TGTGCCAGCAGCTTGGCGCTAGCGGGAGGGCAGAGGGAGACCCAGTACTTC,CASSLALAGGQRETQYF
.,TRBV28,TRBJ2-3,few,TGTGCCAGCACCGCAGGGGGCACAGATACGCAGTATTTT,CASTAGGTDTQYF
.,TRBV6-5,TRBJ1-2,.,TGTGCCAGCAGTGAACTAAGTTATCATGGCTACACCTTC,CASSELSYHGYTF
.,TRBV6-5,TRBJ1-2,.,TGTGCCAGCAGCAACGAGGGGGTACTTCGTGGCTACACCTTC,CASSNEGVLRGYTF
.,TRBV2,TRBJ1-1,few,TGTGCCAGCAGTGTGGGGGGATCGGGCACTGAAGCTTTCTTT,CASSVGGSGTEAFF
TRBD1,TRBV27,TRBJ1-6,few,TGTGCCAGCGGCCCACAGGGGCGGGATTCACCCCTCCACTTT,CASGPQGRDSPLHF
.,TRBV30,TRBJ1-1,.,TGTGCCTGGAGTCCTTCCAACACTGAAGCTTTCTTT,CAWSPSNTEAFF
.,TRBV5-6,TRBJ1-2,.,TGTGCCAGCAGCCAACAGGCCCCTTATGGCTACACCTTC,CASSQQAPYGYTF
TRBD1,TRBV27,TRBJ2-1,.,TGTGCCAGCAGTTGGGACAGGGAGGCTCCGGACAATGAGCAGTTCTTC,CASSWDREAPDNEQFF
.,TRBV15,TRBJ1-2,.,TGTGCCACCAGCAGAGATGTGATGGAGGGGCTTAACTATGGCTACACCTTC,CATSRDVMEGLNYGYTF
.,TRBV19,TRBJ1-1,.,TGTGCCAGTAGTATACAGGGTCGGAACACTGAAGCTTTCTTT,CASSIQGRNTEAFF
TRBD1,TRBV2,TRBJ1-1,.,TGTGCCAGCACCGGGACAGGTGAAGCTTTCTTT,CASTGTGEAFF
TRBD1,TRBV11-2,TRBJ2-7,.,TGTGCCAGCAAGTACAGGGGCGAGCAGTACTTC,CASKYRGEQYF
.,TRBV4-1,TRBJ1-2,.,TGCGCCAGCAGCCTTCGACAGGCTAACTATGGCTACACCTTC,CASSLRQANYGYTF
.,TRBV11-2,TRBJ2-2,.,TGTGCCAGCAGCCCCCCCGGTTCAGGGAACACCGGGGAGCTGTTTTTT,CASSPPGSGNTGELFF
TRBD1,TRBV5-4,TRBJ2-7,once,TGTGCCAGCAGCCCCGACAGGGTGGGTAACGAGCAGTACTTC,CASSPDRVGNEQYF
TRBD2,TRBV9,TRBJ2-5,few,TGTGCCAGCAGCGTAGATGTGGGAGGGCGGGAGACCCAGTACTTC,CASSVDVGGRETQYF
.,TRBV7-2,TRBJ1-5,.,TGTGCCAGCAGCTTACAGGGGCAGCCCCAGCATTTT,CASSLQGQPQHF
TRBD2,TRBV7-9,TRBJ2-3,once,TGTGCCAGCAGCTCACTGACTAGCGGGGGATCTTCATGGGATACGCAGTATTTT,CASSSLTSGGSSWDTQYF
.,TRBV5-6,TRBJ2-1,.,TGTGCCAGCAGCTATTTTAGGGGGAACAATGAGCAGTTCTTC,CASSYFRGNNEQFF
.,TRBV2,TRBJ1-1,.,TGTGCCAGCAGTGGCGACAGCTATGAAGCTTTCTTT,CASSGDSYEAFF